The rows below give T cell receptor beta chains drawn from one sample of a study of identifying expanded T cells in peripheral blood. TCRdb's copy holds only in-frame clones and misses some; the assay was immunoSEQ multiplex PCR. Here the sample spans about 120,000 clones, over 65% being singletons. The sample comprised blood. The receptors were sampled from a person between 18 and 75 years old in good health. CDR3s include the opening cysteine and the closing phenylalanine or tryptophan.

cdr3_aa,j_call,v_call
CAWSMGAHTDTQYF,TRBJ2-3,TRBV30
CASSGRETQYF,TRBJ2-5,TRBV2
CASSDRDRGAYEQYF,TRBJ2-7,TRBV19
CASSPTQGGHMFF,TRBJ2-1,TRBV4-1
CASSISRTGYNSPLHF,TRBJ1-6,TRBV19
CASSLETGQPQHF,TRBJ1-5,TRBV11-2
CASSYSRGLTDTQYF,TRBJ2-3,TRBV6-6
CASSLGRGRDTQYF,TRBJ2-3,TRBV7-9
CASASGNSPLHF,TRBJ1-6,TRBV9
CASSPVGGYGYTF,TRBJ1-2,TRBV18
CASSSSRGANYGYTF,TRBJ1-2,TRBV7-9
CASSENFYEGRTDTQYF,TRBJ2-3,TRBV6-1
CASSQTPDRFYEQYF,TRBJ2-7,TRBV4-1
CASRTIQETQYF,TRBJ2-5,TRBV7-9
CASSRRDRDLSSGSPLHF,TRBJ1-6,TRBV4-1
CASSISQGGYGYTF,TRBJ1-2,TRBV6-1
CASTRGRNNYNSPLHF,TRBJ1-6,TRBV28
CASRPQQASGANVLTF,TRBJ2-6,TRBV7-8
CASSSRTGRGGETQYF,TRBJ2-5,TRBV13
CAWSTGGGYEQYF,TRBJ2-7,TRBV30
CASSLSPGWDTEAFF,TRBJ1-1,TRBV11-2
CASSIRAGGVQETQYF,TRBJ2-5,TRBV19
CASSLGYRNTEAFF,TRBJ1-1,TRBV5-4
CASSMLGTVNYGYTF,TRBJ1-2,TRBV2
CSAPDVGYTF,TRBJ1-2,TRBV20-1
CASRQNFQGHTEAFF,TRBJ1-1,TRBV5-1
CASSEVRAGGHYEQYF,TRBJ2-7,TRBV2